The clone carrying this T cell receptor beta chain was seen just once. This table comes from immunoSEQ multiplex PCR, and its TCRdb copy is limited to in-frame clones, with some not included. The data hold tens of thousands of clones, with approximately 92% observed a single time. This sample was included in a study of T cell changes during pregnancy in multiple sclerosis. From germline, CDR1 is LGHNA and CDR2 YSLEER. V trimming: 4 bases; J trimming: 7 bases; junction bases outside the gene matches: 7. The CDR3 contains 14 residues. The clonotype originates from a female donor in good health, enrolled as a control in a pregnancy study. Sequences were derived from peripheral blood, sampled in the third trimester of pregnancy. V is TRBV4-3 and J is TRBJ2-1, with 7 positions matching TRBD1. The CDR3 loop is CASSPEHRGNEQFF. CDR3 coding DNA: TGCGCCAGCAGCCCCGAACACAGGGGAAATGAGCAGTTCTTC.